This TCR beta chain emerged from a study of cytomegalovirus exposure and HLA in healthy donors. This clone was seen a few times. PCR amplification relied on 60 Vbeta primers (plus 13 Jbeta primers). Data came from immunoSEQ multiplex PCR; TCRdb stores just in-frame clones and leaves some out. Of 150,000 or so clones listed, roughly 70% are singletons. CDR3 size: 17 residues. Germline assignment: CDR1 SGDLS and CDR2 YYNGEE. Trimming pared 4 bases from V and 0 bases from J, leaving 19 bases between. The rearrangement links TRBV9 to TRBJ1-1, with D perhaps TRBD1 (6 bases). This clonotype was obtained from a girl aged 10 to 17 in good health and CMV-seronegative. The material sequenced was PBMCs. CDR3 nucleotides: TGTGCCAGCAGCCTTAGGGGGGGGCCCCCCATGAACACTGAAGCTTTCTTT. Amino acids: CASSLRGGPPMNTEAFF.